This T cell receptor (beta chain) emerged from a study of T cell repertoires in cytomegalovirus infection. The wider study: Public TCR beta signatures indicated both CMV infection and matching HLA type.

Broader study findings: Totalled public TCR beta family frequency picked out people who carried CMV plus the relevant HLA. CMV-specific HLA-C-restricted TCR beta clonotypes dominated the ex vivo response.

One entry per CDR3 protein results from TCRdb running MiXCR on the reads. The data hold about 250,000 distinct CDR3 sequences, with about a sixth observed a single time. The germline V gene encodes CDR1 SNHLY and CDR2 FYNNEI. The ends were cut back, 4 bases at V and 0 bases at J, with 15 bases in the middle. The CDR3 extends over 17 amino acids. This clonotype was observed many times. Its matching antigen is unknown. The genes are TRBV2 and TRBJ1-4; D gene uncertain. The sequencing sample was made of CD8+ T cells from PBMCs. This clonotype was obtained from a human donor in good health (CMV status not recorded). Some clones in this sample may be carry-over from other donors' samples. CDR3 protein: CASSGQAGPATNEKLFF. The CDR3 DNA sequence: TGTGCCAGCAGTGGCCAGGCGGGCCCTGCAACTAATGAAAAACTGTTTTTT.